Below, one T cell receptor beta chain is given with its context. Its target is not known. The entirety of the isolated RNA underwent reverse transcription, so expressed TCRB transcripts were sequenced. Average reads for naive, central memory and regulatory T cell samples were 3.5 million to 4.5 million. Using immunoSEQ multiplex PCR, the repertoire was profiled, and TCRdb retains in-frame clones only, with some absent. Counted here are hundreds of thousands of clones, about 11% occurring once; the ten biggest clones make up around 0.018%. The source of the sample is a study of beta chain features in type 1 diabetes. Regarding the study as a whole: Sampled from patients, naive, central memory and Treg TCRB repertoires appeared more similar than those sampled from healthy donors. Among all four CD4+ subsets, Type 1 diabetes patients had TCRB CDR3s that were moderately but significantly shorter.

V dropped 3 bases and J dropped 4; count of bases not matched to a gene: 6. This CDR3 is 15 amino acids long. Germline V gene data show CDR1 as SGHTA and CDR2 as FQGNSA. A heparinised blood draw that averaged roughly 110 mL was obtained once from each donor. The source of this sequence is a man aged 30-40 years with type 1 diabetes. Sequencing was carried out using naive CD4+ T cells from blood. The chain uses TRBV7-2 and TRBJ2-5; 9 nucleotides align to TRBD2. CDR3 region: CASSFQRGEGETQYF. CDR3 DNA sequence: TGTGCCAGCAGCTTCCAGCGGGGGGAGGGAGAGACCCAGTACTTC.